This entry is about one T cell receptor (beta chain). Distinct nucleotide sequences in the sample also encode this CDR3. Per the study methods: By means of reference gene primer amplification, nucleated cell counts were estimated. This table comes from immunoSEQ multiplex PCR, and its TCRdb copy is limited to in-frame clones, with some not included. V and J calls and clone size are given by that table; D and trimming were obtained from the DNA. Among about 210,000 clones listed, 80% were seen once. These data originate in a study of blood T cell repertoires in COVID-19. Study-level information: Samples representing acute and convalescent COVID-19 were sourced from the United States, Italy and Spain. PBMCs, B-cell-depleted T cells, or T cells were the source of the cDNA or gDNA that made up the material.

The CDR3 has 14 amino acids. J gave up 3 bases and V 6 bases, and 5 bases lay outside the gene matches. The germline V gene encodes CDR1 LNHDA and CDR2 SQIVND (reference sequence). The J gene is TRBJ2-7, the V gene TRBV19, with 10 bases fitting TRBD1. The sequenced sample consisted of peripheral blood. This clonotype originated in a human donor in a cohort sampled during active COVID-19. CDR3 coding DNA: TGTGCCAGTAGCCGGGACAGGGGACGCTACGAGCAGTACTTC. Protein product: CASSRDRGRYEQYF.